These 11 T cell receptor beta chains originate from one sample sequenced in a study of Graves' ophthalmopathy and Graves' hyperthyroidism. The authors amplified TCR beta CDR3 regions, and they did so from RNA transcripts for repertoire sequencing. HTBI-primed first-round RT-PCR preceded second-round multiplex PCR. TCRdb fed the multiplex PCR reads into MiXCR, producing one record per CDR3 protein. The sample shows some 370,000 distinct CDR3 sequences, roughly 17% of them seen only once. The sample taken for sequencing was peripheral blood. All receptors derive from an adult woman with stable Graves' hyperthyroidism.

This clonotype has only a few counts. The gene calls are TRBV29-1 and TRBJ2-1, with D uncertain. Trimming took 2 bases from V and 9 from J, leaving 8 bases between them. Per germline, CDR1 SQVTM and CDR2 ANQGSEA. The CDR3 is 11 amino acids. DNA for the CDR3: TGCAGCGTTGAAAGTCTGCCTGAGCAGTTCTTC. Amino acids: CSVESLPEQFF.

The V and J genes are TRBV6-1 and TRBJ1-1, with D uncertain. The CDR3 has 10 amino acids. CDR1 is MNHNS and CDR2 is SASEGT in the germline V gene. The V end lost 8 bases, the J end lost 5 bases, and 6 bases lay between the germline ends. The CDR3 nucleotides are TGTGCCAGCCTGGGAACTGAAGCTTTCTTT. It is translated as CASLGTEAFF.

This clonotype was seen a few times. One end of the junction is discordant with germline, which a read error may explain. The V call is TRBV4-3, the J call TRBJ1-1, with D unresolved. CDR3 length: 13 amino acids. The germline CDR1 and CDR2 sequences are LGHNA and YSLEER. The CDR3, as DNA: TGCGCCAGCAGCCAAGAGTTCTACACTGAAGCTTGCTTT. Translating it yields CASSQEFYTEACF.

This clonotype was seen at least ten times. This chain joins TRBV7-2 and TRBJ2-7; possibly TRBD2 for D (6 bases). The CDR3 is 15 residues long. CDR1 and CDR2 (germline): SGHTA, FQGNSA. V shed 5 bases and J shed 3 bases, with 17 bases lying between them. CDR3: CASSPDGGAGYEQYF. The CDR3 DNA sequence: TGTGCCAGCAGCCCAGACGGAGGGGCCGGCTACGAGCAGTACTTC.

This clonotype was seen repeatedly, ten times or more. The V gene is TRBV15, the J gene TRBJ2-7; D is tentatively TRBD1 or TRBD2 (5 bases each). Germline V gene sequence: CDR1 LNHNV, CDR2 YYDKDF (reference sequence). The CDR3 loop spans 15 amino acids. Trimming took 0 bases from V and 4 from J, leaving 13 bases between them. CDR3 in DNA: TGTGCCACCAGCAGAGAGGGACGGTCGGGGTACGAGCAGTACTTC. Amino acid sequence: CATSREGRSGYEQYF. Looking up the rest from reference TRBV15 and TRBJ2-7 gives the full variable domain: DAMVIQNPRYQVTQFGKPVTLSCSQTLNHNVMYWYQQKSSQAPKLLFHYYDKDFNNEADTPDNFQSRRPNTSFCFLDIRSPGLGDTAMYLCATSREGRSGYEQYFGPGTRLTVT.

This clonotype showed up just once. This chain links TRBV6-1 with TRBJ1-2, with TRBD1 matching over 7 bases. The germline CDR1 and CDR2 sequences are MNHNS and SASEGT. CDR3 length equals 17 residues. V was pared by 3 bases and J by 6 bases, with 16 bases of the junction left unmatched. The CDR3 DNA reads TGTGCCAGCAGTGATCCCCGCCGGACAGGTGGTGAGGATGGCTACACCTTC. It encodes CASSDPRRTGGEDGYTF.

At least ten counts were recorded for this clonotype. The rearrangement links TRBV6-5 to TRBJ2-7; 9 bases agree with TRBD1. CDR3 length: 15 residues. CDR1 and CDR2 from the germline V gene are MNHEY and SVGAGI. The ends lost 1 base at V and 2 bases at J; junction bases unmatched: 3. CDR3 in amino acids: CASSYYRGRTYEQYF. CDR3 nucleotides: TGTGCCAGCAGTTACTACAGGGGGCGAACCTACGAGCAGTACTTC.

Many counts were recorded for this clonotype. The CDR3 DNA reads TGTGCCATCAGTGAGTCGAAAGTTCAAGAGACCCAGTACTTC. Translated: CAISESKVQETQYF. The chain links TRBV10-3 to TRBJ2-5; D is undetermined. V dropped 0 bases and J dropped 2 bases, with 7 bases sitting between them. This CDR3 spans 14 amino acids. Germline assignment: CDR1 ENHRY and CDR2 SYGVKD.

The CDR3 nucleotides read TGTGCCAGCAGCTTCCGGACAGAGGGCTTCACAGATACGCAGTATTTT. Encoded protein: CASSFRTEGFTDTQYF. The V and J genes are TRBV11-1 and TRBJ2-3; D is possibly TRBD1 (6 bases). Per the germline V gene, CDR1 is SGHAT and CDR2 is FQDESV (reference sequence). This CDR3 has 16 residues. V lost 3 bases and J lost 2, with 15 bases in between.

This clonotype was counted ten times or more. V and J are TRBV19 and TRBJ1-3; D call uncertain. Germline V gene lookup returns CDR1 LNHDA and CDR2 SQIVND (reference sequence). Deletions cut 4 bases from V and 0 bases from J, with 10 bases between. The length of the CDR3 is 15 residues. The CDR3 loop reads CASSTLDTSGNTIYF. CDR3 nucleotide sequence: TGTGCCAGTAGTACCTTAGACACCTCTGGAAACACCATATATTTT.

This clonotype was detected many times. This chain joins TRBV6-1 and TRBJ2-7, with D maybe TRBD2 (5 bases). Looked up from germline, CDR1 is MNHNS and CDR2 is SASEGT. Trimming cost V 4 bases and J 0 bases, with 22 bases left between them. The CDR3 is 18 residues long. The CDR3 spells CASSAQPSLATSSYEQYF. The CDR3 coding sequence is TGTGCCAGCAGTGCCCAGCCTTCCCTAGCAACATCCTCCTACGAGCAGTACTTC.